This T cell receptor (beta chain) appears in the sequencing data of a study of early T cells in non-severe SARS-CoV-2 infection (dated by TCRdb to about 2021). Regarding the research as a whole: Because TCR sequencing relied on bulk RNA taken from unsorted whole blood, pairing of alpha and beta chains was not possible. Study-wide findings and limitations: VDJdb matching was skewed toward anti-spike CD8 responses and likely underestimated virus-specific expansions by missing private and CD4 specificities.

Set within a cohort of healthcare workers in London, UK, this nested case-control study involved weekly PCR testing of nasopharyngeal swabs along with blood sampling. Healthcare workers were recruited between 23 and 31 March 2020, during the week of the UK lockdown, and were followed weekly for up to roughly 15 weeks. V trim: 6 bases; J trim: 5 bases; unmatched bases: 10. From the cysteine through the phenylalanine, the CDR3 covers 15 amino acids. Just the 45-base CDR3 DNA is kept, in frame starting at base 1. Per the germline V gene (reference sequence), SGHNT is the CDR1 and YYREEE is the CDR2. The library relied on 5' RACE. TCRdb records NextSeq 500 as the sequencer. In the TCR library protocol, unique molecular identifiers were attached to individual cDNA molecules to correct for PCR bias and sequencing error. Both TCR alpha and beta chains were sequenced, and tight co-correlation was observed between alpha and beta sequence abundances in each sample. As for the original processing: Decombinator V4 was used to annotate TCR sequences for V gene, J gene and CDR3. Expanded TCRs were defined as changing significantly between any two time points under a Poisson model with p below 0.0001. TCR abundances were normalised to the total number of TCRs sequenced in each sample and reported as counts per million. MAIT TCRs were defined by TRAV1-2 paired with TRAJ12, TRAJ20 or TRAJ33, and iNKT TCRs by TRAV10 paired with TRAJ18. VDJdb, accessed 1 November 2021, was searched for CMV, EBV and SARS-CoV-2 annotated TCRs, with TCRs annotated for multiple antigens excluded. TCRdb handled the public reads itself, with Q25 trimming in fastp and clone calling in MiXCR, and kept productive beta chains. CDR3 protein sequences are deduplicated, and each keeps its most common genes and DNA. TCRdb's processing, not the study's, gives the V and J calls here. The sample includes 25,000 to 35,000 distinct CDR3 sequences, with 5.5% to 8% observed a single time. Clones ranked in the top ten supply approximately 35% of the sample.

Turning to this clonotype: Its antigen is not yet known. Within one base of it there is no much larger clone, and no base qualities were kept.

The specimen sequenced was whole blood. This sequence originates from an adult who was a healthcare worker with PCR-confirmed SARS-CoV-2 infection or an uninfected control (not recorded which). The chain links TRBV5-4 with TRBJ2-1, with TRBD2 matching 8 junction bases. The nucleotide sequence is given as TGTGCCAGCACCGATAAAGGGACTAGGAACAATGAGCAGTTCTTC. This encodes CASTDKGTRNNEQFF. Supplemented by the reference TRBV5-4 and TRBJ2-1 proteins around the CDR3, the complete variable domain is ETGVTQSPTHLIKTRGQQVTLRCSSQSGHNTVSWYQQALGQGPQFIFQYYREEENGRGNFPPRFSGLQFPNYSSELNVNALELDDSALYLCASTDKGTRNNEQFFGPGTRLTVL.